Sequencing of this T cell receptor beta chain was carried out in a study of T cells in Graves' hyperthyroidism and ophthalmopathy. Study conclusions and caveats: Stable hyperthyroidism and ophthalmopathy were separated using 13 V-J signatures. Among clonotypes expanded in thyroid above 0.001, most were also found in blood.

The germline V and J ends were trimmed by 5 bases and 1 base, with 12 bases remaining between them. From germline, CDR1 is SGHNT and CDR2 YENEEA. The CDR3 length is 14 residues. RNA transcripts were the template for amplifying TCR beta CDR3 regions. During a first-round RT-PCR of the TCR CDR3, the HTBI primer set was used. TCRdb fed the multiplex PCR reads into MiXCR, producing one record per CDR3 protein. The sample shows over 250,000 distinct CDR3 sequences, about 20% of them seen only once. Any patient presenting with uncontrolled infection, other autoimmune disease, pregnancy or lactation was left out. The PBMCs were sourced from fresh peripheral blood (approximately 10 ml). This clonotype has a count of ten or more. Its target is not known.

The sequenced material came from blood. V gene TRBV11-3 combines with J gene TRBJ2-7, with no clear D. The receptor's source is a man aged 25 to 40 with Graves' ophthalmopathy. The CDR3 here is CASSPLVGSYEQYF. In DNA, the CDR3 is TGTGCCAGCAGCCCCCTTGTTGGTTCCTACGAGCAGTACTTC.